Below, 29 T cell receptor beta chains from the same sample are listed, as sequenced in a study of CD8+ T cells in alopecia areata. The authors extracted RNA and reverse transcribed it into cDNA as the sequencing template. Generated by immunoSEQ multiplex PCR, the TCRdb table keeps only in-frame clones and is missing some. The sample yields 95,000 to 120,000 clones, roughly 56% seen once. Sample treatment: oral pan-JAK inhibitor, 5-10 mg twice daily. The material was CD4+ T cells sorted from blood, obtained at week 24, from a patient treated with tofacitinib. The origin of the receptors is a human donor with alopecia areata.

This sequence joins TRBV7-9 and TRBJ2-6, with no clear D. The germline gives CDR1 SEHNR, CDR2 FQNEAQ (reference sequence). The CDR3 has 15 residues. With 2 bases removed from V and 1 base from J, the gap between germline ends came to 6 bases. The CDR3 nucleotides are TGTGCCAGCAGCTTACACGGATCTGGGGCCAACGTCCTGACTTTC. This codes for CASSLHGSGANVLTF.

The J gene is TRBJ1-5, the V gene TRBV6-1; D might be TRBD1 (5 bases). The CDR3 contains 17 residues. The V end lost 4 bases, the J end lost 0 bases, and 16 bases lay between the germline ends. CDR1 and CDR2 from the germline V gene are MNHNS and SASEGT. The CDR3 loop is CASSVRGGSYSNQPQHF. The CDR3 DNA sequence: TGTGCCAGCAGTGTCCGGGGGGGAAGTTATAGCAATCAGCCCCAGCATTTT.

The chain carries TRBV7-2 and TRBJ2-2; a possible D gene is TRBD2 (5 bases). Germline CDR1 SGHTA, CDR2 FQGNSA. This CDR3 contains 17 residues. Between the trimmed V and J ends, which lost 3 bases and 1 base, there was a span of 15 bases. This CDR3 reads CASSLGRLDWNTGELFF. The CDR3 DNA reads TGTGCCAGCAGCTTGGGCCGGTTGGACTGGAACACCGGGGAGCTGTTTTTT.

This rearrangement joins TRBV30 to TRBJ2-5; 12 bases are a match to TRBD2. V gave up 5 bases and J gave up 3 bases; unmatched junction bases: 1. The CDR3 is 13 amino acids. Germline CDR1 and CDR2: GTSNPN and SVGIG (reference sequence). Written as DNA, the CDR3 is TGTGCCTGGTCTAGCGGGGGGGAAGAGACCCAGTACTTC. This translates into CAWSSGGEETQYF.

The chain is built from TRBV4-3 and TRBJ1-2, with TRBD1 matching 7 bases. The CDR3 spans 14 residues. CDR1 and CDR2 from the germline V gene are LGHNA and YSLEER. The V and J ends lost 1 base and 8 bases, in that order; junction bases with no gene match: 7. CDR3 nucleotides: TGCGCCAGCAGCCAAGTGACAGGGTCAGGCGGCTACACCTTC. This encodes CASSQVTGSGGYTF.

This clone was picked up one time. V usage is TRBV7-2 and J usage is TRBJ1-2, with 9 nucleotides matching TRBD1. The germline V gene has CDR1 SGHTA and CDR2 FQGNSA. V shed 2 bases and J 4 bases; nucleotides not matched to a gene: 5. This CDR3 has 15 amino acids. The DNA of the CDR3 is TGTGCCAGCAGCTTATATCGGGACAGGGCCTATGGCTACACCTTC. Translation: CASSLYRDRAYGYTF.

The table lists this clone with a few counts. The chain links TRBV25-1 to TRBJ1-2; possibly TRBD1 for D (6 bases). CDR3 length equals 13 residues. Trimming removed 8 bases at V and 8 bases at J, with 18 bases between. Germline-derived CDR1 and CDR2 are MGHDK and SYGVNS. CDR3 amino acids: CASLRGGQEGYTF. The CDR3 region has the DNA TGTGCCAGCCTCCGGGGGGGGCAAGAAGGCTACACCTTC.

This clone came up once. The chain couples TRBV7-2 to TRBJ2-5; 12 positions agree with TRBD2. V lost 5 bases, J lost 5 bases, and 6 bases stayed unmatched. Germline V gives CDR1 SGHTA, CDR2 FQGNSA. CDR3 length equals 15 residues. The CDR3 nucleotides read TGTGCCAGCAGCGTCCTAGCGGGGGGGCACGAGACCCAGTACTTC. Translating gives CASSVLAGGHETQYF. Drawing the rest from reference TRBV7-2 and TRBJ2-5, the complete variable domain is GAGVSQSPSNKVTEKGKDVELRCDPISGHTALYWYRQSLGQGLEFLIYFQGNSAPDKSGLPSDRFSAERTGGSVSTLTIQRTQQEDSAVYLCASSVLAGGHETQYFGPGTRLLVL.

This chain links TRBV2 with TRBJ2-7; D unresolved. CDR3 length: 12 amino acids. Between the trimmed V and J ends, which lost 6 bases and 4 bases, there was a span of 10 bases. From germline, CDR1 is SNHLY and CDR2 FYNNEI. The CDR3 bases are TGTGCCAGCAGCGCGATCTTGTACGAGCAGTACTTC. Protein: CASSAILYEQYF.

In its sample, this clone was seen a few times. The CDR3 spells CASNRGGPATDTQYF. The CDR3 nucleotides read TGCGCCAGCAACCGCGGGGGGCCCGCCACAGATACGCAGTATTTT. The rearrangement links TRBV5-1 to TRBJ2-3, with 8 bases aligning to TRBD2. V shed 6 bases and J 2 bases; nucleotides not matched to a gene: 8. The CDR3 is made up of 15 amino acids. Germline CDR1 reads SGHRS; CDR2 reads YFSETQ.

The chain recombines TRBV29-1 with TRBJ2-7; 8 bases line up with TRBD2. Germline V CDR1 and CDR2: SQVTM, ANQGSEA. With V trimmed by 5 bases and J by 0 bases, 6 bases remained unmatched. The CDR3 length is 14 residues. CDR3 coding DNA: TGCAGCGTTCGGGACCGGGAGGGCTCCTACGAGCAGTACTTC. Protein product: CSVRDREGSYEQYF.

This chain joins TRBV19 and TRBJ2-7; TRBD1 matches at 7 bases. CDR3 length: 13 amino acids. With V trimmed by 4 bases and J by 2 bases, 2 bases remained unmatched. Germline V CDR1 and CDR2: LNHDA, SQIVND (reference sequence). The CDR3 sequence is CASSRTGAYEQYF. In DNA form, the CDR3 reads TGTGCCAGTAGTAGGACAGGAGCCTACGAGCAGTACTTC.

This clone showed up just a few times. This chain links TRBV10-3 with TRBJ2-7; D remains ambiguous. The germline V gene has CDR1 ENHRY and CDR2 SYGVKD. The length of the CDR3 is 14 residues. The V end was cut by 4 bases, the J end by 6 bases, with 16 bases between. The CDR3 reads CAISGRTSASEQYF. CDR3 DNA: TGTGCCATCAGTGGAAGGACGTCCGCATCCGAGCAGTACTTC.

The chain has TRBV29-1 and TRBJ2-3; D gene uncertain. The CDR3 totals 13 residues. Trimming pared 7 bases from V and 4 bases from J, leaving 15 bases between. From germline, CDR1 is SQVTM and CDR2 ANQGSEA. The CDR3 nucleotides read TGCAGCGCGCCCCTGGCTAGTTCAGATACGCAGTATTTT. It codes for CSAPLASSDTQYF.

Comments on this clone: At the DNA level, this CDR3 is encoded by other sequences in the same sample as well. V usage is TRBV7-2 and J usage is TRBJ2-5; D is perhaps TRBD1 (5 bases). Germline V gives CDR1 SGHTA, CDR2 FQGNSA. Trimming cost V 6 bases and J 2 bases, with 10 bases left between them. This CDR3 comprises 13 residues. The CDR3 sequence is CASSSRVQETQYF. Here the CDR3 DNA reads TGTGCCAGCAGTTCCAGGGTTCAAGAGACCCAGTACTTC.

CDR3 sequence: CASSWGTEDYGYTF. The CDR3 nucleotides are TGTGCCAGCAGCTGGGGGACAGAGGACTATGGCTACACCTTC. The chain has TRBV5-6 and TRBJ1-2, with 7 bases fitting TRBD1. Germline V gene sequence: CDR1 SGHDT, CDR2 YYEEEE. The CDR3 loop spans 14 amino acids. V lost 3 bases and J lost 3; bases outside the gene matches: 5.

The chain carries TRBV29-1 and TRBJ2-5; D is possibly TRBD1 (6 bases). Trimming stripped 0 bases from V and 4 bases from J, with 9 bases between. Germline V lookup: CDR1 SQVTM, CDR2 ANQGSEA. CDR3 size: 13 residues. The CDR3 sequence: CSVEEGGLETQYF. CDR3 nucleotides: TGCAGCGTTGAAGAAGGGGGATTAGAGACCCAGTACTTC.

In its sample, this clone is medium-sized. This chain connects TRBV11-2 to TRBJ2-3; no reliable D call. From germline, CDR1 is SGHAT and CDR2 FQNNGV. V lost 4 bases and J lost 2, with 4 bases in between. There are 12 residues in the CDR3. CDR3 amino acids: CASSSSTDTQYF. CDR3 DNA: TGTGCCAGCAGCTCGTCCACAGATACGCAGTATTTT. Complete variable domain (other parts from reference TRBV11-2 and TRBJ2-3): EAGVAQSPRYKIIEKRQSVAFWCNPISGHATLYWYQQILGQGPKLLIQFQNNGVVDDSQLPKDRFSAERLKGVDSTLKIQPAKLEDSAVYLCASSSSTDTQYFGPGTRLTVL.

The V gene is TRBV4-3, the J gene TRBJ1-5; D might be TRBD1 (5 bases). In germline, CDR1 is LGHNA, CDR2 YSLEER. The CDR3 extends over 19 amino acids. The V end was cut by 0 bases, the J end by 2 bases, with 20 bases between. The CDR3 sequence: CASSQDLGEEGQGNQPQHF. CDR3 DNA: TGCGCCAGCAGCCAAGATCTTGGGGAGGAGGGGCAGGGCAATCAGCCCCAGCATTTT.

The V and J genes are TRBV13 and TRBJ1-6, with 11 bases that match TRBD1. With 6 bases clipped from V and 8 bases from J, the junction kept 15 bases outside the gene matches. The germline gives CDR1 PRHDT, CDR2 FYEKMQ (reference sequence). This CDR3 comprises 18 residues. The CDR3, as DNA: TGTGCCAGCAGTTATTCCGGGACAGGGGGAGTTTTGGATTCACCCCTCCACTTT. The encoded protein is CASSYSGTGGVLDSPLHF.

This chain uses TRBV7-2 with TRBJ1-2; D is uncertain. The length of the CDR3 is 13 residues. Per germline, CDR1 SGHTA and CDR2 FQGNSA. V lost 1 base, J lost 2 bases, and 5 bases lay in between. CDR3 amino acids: CASSLDLNYGYTF. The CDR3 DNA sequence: TGTGCCAGCAGCTTAGACTTAAACTATGGCTACACCTTC.

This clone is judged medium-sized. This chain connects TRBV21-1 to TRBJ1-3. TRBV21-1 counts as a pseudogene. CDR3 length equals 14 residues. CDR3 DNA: TGTGCCAGAGCGTGTATGGCCGCAGGAAACACCATATATTTT. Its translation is CARACMAAGNTIYF.

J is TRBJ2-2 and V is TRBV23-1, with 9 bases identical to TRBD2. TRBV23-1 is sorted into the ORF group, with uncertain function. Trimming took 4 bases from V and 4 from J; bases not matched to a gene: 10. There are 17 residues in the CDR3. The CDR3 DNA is TGCGCCAGCAGTCCCCGGTGTAGCGGGGGTGGCACCGGGGAGCTGTTTTTT. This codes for CASSPRCSGGGTGELFF.

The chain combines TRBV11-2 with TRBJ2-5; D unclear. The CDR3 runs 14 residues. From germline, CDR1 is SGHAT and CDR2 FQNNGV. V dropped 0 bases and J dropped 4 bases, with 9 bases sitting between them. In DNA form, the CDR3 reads TGTGCCAGCAGCTTAGATACGGCGTCAGAGACCCAGTACTTC. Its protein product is CASSLDTASETQYF.

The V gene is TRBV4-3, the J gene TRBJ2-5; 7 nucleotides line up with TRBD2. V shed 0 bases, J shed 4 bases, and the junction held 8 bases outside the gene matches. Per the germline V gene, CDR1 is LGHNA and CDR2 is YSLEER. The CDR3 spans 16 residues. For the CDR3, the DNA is TGCGCCAGCAGCCAAGATGGGGGTACGGGAGGAGAGACCCAGTACTTC. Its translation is CASSQDGGTGGETQYF.

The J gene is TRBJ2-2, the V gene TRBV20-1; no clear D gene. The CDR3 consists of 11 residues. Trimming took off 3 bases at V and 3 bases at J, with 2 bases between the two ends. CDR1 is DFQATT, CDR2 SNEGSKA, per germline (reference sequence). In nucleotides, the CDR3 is TGCAGTGCTAGTCACACCGGGGAGCTGTTTTTT. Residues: CSASHTGELFF.

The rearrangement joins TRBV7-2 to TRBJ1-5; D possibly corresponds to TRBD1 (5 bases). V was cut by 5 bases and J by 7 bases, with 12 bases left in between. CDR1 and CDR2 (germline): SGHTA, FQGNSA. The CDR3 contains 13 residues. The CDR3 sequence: CASSLQGGQPQHF. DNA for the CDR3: TGTGCCAGCAGCCTTCAGGGTGGGCAGCCCCAGCATTTT. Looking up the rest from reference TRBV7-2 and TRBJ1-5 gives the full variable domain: GAGVSQSPSNKVTEKGKDVELRCDPISGHTALYWYRQSLGQGLEFLIYFQGNSAPDKSGLPSDRFSAERTGGSVSTLTIQRTQQEDSAVYLCASSLQGGQPQHFGDGTRLSIL.

The CDR3 DNA reads as TGTGCCAGCAGTGAAGTCCGGGGCAAAGAGACCCAGTACTTC. Residues: CASSEVRGKETQYF. The gene calls are TRBV2 and TRBJ2-5; D assignment may be TRBD1 or TRBD2 (5 bases each). Germline V lookup: CDR1 SNHLY, CDR2 FYNNEI. V lost 1 base to trimming and J lost 3 bases, with 9 bases between them. The length of the CDR3 is 14 residues.

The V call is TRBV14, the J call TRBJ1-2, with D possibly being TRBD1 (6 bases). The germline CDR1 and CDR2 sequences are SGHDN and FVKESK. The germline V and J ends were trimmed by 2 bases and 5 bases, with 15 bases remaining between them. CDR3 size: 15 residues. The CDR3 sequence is CASSQSGASLYGYTF. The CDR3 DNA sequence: TGTGCCAGCAGCCAATCAGGGGCCTCGTTATATGGCTACACCTTC.